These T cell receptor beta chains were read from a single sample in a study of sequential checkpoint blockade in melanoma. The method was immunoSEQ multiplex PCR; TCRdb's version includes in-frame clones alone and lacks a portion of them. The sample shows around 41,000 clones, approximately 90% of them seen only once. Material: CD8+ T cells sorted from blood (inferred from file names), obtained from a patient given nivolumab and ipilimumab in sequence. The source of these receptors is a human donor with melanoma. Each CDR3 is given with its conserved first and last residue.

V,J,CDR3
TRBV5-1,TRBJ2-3,CASSLAVVQGLDTQYF
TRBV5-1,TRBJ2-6,CASSPGQGVSSAPGANVLTF
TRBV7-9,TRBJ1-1,CASGQMNTEAFF
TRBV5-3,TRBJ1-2,CARSPRGQVHLYGYTF
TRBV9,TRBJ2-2,CASSDAVGTYTGELFF
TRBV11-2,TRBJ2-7,CASSSSLVAYEQYF
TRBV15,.,CATSRKGTGISDEQYF
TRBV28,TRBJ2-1,CASRAGGTYNEQFF
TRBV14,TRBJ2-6,CASSQLGTPSGANVLTF
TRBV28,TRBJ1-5,CASSLILELQPQHF
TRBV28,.,CASSLPRGTGTVFEQYF
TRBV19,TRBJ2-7,CASSGLAEHYEQYF
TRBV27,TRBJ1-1,CASSLGDTTVEAFF
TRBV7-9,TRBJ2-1,CASSHSLAGEYNEQFF
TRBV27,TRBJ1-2,CASTLGQAYGYTF
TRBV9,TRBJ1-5,CASSPHGGGNQPQHF